A selection of T cell receptor beta chains follows, all from one sample in a study of blood T cell repertoires in COVID-19. Profiling relied on immunoSEQ multiplex PCR, and the TCRdb table lists in-frame clones only, not all of them. This sample carries about 58,000 clones, about 88% of them seen once, and the ten largest clones take 6.5% to 8%. The sample was peripheral blood. Receptors originate from a human donor with active COVID-19. The donor label of this sample is uncertain. Both conserved end residues are part of each CDR3. Each record gives: clone size, D gene, V gene, J gene, CDR3 DNA, CDR3 protein. A D gene is named only where the DNA matches it firmly. Expanded clones are given a class, and other clones once, few, many or no size at all.

clone size: -; D gene: TRBD1; V gene: TRBV6-6; J gene: TRBJ1-1; CDR3 DNA: TGTGCCAGCAGCACCAGGGGGCCTACTGAAGCTTTCTTT; CDR3 protein: CASSTRGPTEAFF
clone size: -; D gene: -; V gene: TRBV7-9; J gene: TRBJ2-1; CDR3 DNA: TGTGCCAGCAGCTTTACCCAGGGCAATGAGCAGTTCTTC; CDR3 protein: CASSFTQGNEQFF
clone size: -; D gene: TRBD2; V gene: TRBV11-2; J gene: TRBJ2-7; CDR3 DNA: TGTGCCAGCAGCTTAGACGGGGACTACTACGAGCAGTACTTC; CDR3 protein: CASSLDGDYYEQYF
clone size: few; D gene: TRBD1; V gene: TRBV7-9; J gene: TRBJ1-2; CDR3 DNA: TGTGCCAGCAGCACCCGACAGGGAAACTATGGCTACACCTTC; CDR3 protein: CASSTRQGNYGYTF
clone size: -; D gene: TRBD1; V gene: TRBV19; J gene: TRBJ1-3; CDR3 DNA: TGTGGGGCCGGGCAGGGGGCTGGAAACACCATATATTTT; CDR3 protein: CGAGQGAGNTIYF
clone size: -; D gene: TRBD2; V gene: TRBV29-1; J gene: TRBJ2-2; CDR3 DNA: TGCAGCGTTGAGACTAGCGGGTATGCCGGGGAGCTGTTTTTT; CDR3 protein: CSVETSGYAGELFF
clone size: -; D gene: -; V gene: TRBV5-1; J gene: TRBJ1-5; CDR3 DNA: TGCGCCAGCAGCTTGGTTATTCCTGCAGCCAGGGATGATCAGCCCCAGCATTTT; CDR3 protein: CASSLVIPAARDDQPQHF
clone size: -; D gene: -; V gene: TRBV19; J gene: TRBJ2-1; CDR3 DNA: TGTGCCAGTACCAAAACAGATAGCGGAACTTACAATGAGCAGTTCTTC; CDR3 protein: CASTKTDSGTYNEQFF
clone size: -; D gene: -; V gene: TRBV5-1; J gene: TRBJ2-5; CDR3 DNA: TGCGCCAGCAGCTTGTTTGCGCATCAAGAGACCCAGTACTTC; CDR3 protein: CASSLFAHQETQYF
clone size: -; D gene: -; V gene: TRBV18; J gene: TRBJ2-7; CDR3 DNA: TGTGCCAGCTCCCCCTTGAGCGCGTCCAGCTCCTACGAGCAGTACTTC; CDR3 protein: CASSPLSASSSYEQYF
clone size: few; D gene: TRBD2; V gene: TRBV4-2; J gene: TRBJ2-7; CDR3 DNA: TGTGCCAGCAGCCAAGATACCGCTAGCGGGGGGTGGGAGCAGTACTTC; CDR3 protein: CASSQDTASGGWEQYF
clone size: -; D gene: -; V gene: TRBV5-1; J gene: TRBJ1-5; CDR3 DNA: TGCGCCAGCAGCTTGGAAGGAGTGAATCAGCCCCAGCATTTT; CDR3 protein: CASSLEGVNQPQHF
clone size: -; D gene: TRBD1; V gene: TRBV4-2; J gene: TRBJ2-5; CDR3 DNA: TGTGCCAGCAGCCTAGGAAGGGGGCGCGAGACCCAGTACTTC; CDR3 protein: CASSLGRGRETQYF
clone size: once; D gene: -; V gene: TRBV7-9; J gene: TRBJ2-3; CDR3 DNA: TGTGCCAGCAGCTCTGACAGAACAGATACGCAGTATTTT; CDR3 protein: CASSSDRTDTQYF
clone size: -; D gene: -; V gene: TRBV2; J gene: TRBJ1-4; CDR3 DNA: TGTGCCAGCAGTGATAAGGGTTTAGACAGTGAAAAACTGTTTTTT; CDR3 protein: CASSDKGLDSEKLFF
clone size: -; D gene: -; V gene: TRBV5-1; J gene: TRBJ2-1; CDR3 DNA: TGCGCCAGCAGCTTGCAGGGGAGCTCCTCCTACAATGAGCAGTTCTTC; CDR3 protein: CASSLQGSSSYNEQFF
clone size: -; D gene: TRBD2; V gene: TRBV10-3; J gene: TRBJ2-1; CDR3 DNA: TGTGCCATCAGTGAGTCGACTAGCGGGAGCTATGAGCAGTTCTTC; CDR3 protein: CAISESTSGSYEQFF
clone size: -; D gene: TRBD1; V gene: TRBV4-1; J gene: TRBJ1-4; CDR3 DNA: TGCGCCAGCAGCCTTGACCCGGGACAGCGGCTAAAACTGTTTTTT; CDR3 protein: CASSLDPGQRLKLFF
clone size: -; D gene: TRBD1; V gene: TRBV30; J gene: TRBJ1-2; CDR3 DNA: TGTGCCTGGAGCTTGGGACAGATCCTCTATGGCTACACCTTC; CDR3 protein: CAWSLGQILYGYTF
clone size: -; D gene: -; V gene: TRBV7-9; J gene: TRBJ1-1; CDR3 DNA: TGTGCCAGCAGCTTAAAGGGTGGAGGTTACATGAACACTGAAGCTTTCTTT; CDR3 protein: CASSLKGGGYMNTEAFF
clone size: -; D gene: TRBD1; V gene: TRBV6-4; J gene: TRBJ1-1; CDR3 DNA: TGTGCCAGCAGCGACGGGACAGGGGGTGAAGCTTTCTTT; CDR3 protein: CASSDGTGGEAFF
clone size: -; D gene: TRBD1; V gene: TRBV6-2/TRBV6-3; J gene: TRBJ2-7; CDR3 DNA: TGTGCCAGCAGTTGGGACAGCTCCTACGAGCAGTACTTC; CDR3 protein: CASSWDSSYEQYF